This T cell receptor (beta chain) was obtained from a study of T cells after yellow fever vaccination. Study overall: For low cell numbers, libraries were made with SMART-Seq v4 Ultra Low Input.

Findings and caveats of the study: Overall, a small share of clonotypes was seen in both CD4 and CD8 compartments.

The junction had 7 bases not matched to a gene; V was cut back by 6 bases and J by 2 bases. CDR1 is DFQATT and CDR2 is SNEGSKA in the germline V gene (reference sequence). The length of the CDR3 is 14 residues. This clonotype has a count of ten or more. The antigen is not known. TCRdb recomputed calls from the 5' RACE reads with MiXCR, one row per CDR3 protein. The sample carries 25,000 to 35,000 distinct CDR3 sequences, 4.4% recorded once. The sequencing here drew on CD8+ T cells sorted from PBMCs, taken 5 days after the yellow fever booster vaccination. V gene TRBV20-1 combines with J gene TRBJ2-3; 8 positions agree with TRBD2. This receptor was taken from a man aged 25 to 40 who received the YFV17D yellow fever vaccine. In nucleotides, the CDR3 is TGCAGTGCCGGGGGGGCAGGGGACACAGATACGCAGTATTTT. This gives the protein CSAGGAGDTDTQYF.